The text below deals with one T cell receptor beta chain. The antigen remains undetermined. The sample originates from a study of cytomegalovirus exposure and HLA in healthy donors. Whole-study results and caveats: Accounts indicate the classifier identified cytomegalovirus status with strong specificity and sensitivity. In vitro work confirmed that a few CMV-associated chains recognize CMV antigens. Subsequent analysis found a tendency for first-cohort TCR clusters to co-occur within the 90 to 150 validation repertoires.

Sequencing was performed with immunoSEQ multiplex PCR; in TCRdb, only in-frame clones are kept and a portion is missing. The sample yields about 220,000 clones, approximately 88% seen once. The approximately 120-subject validation cohort, separate from the approximately 670-subject first cohort, included the donors. This sequence was found in a woman in her twenties or thirties in good health and CMV-seropositive. The sequencing sample was made of PBMCs.

The chain's CDR3 is CASSLGAGTNTYEQYF. The CDR3 DNA reads as TGTGCCAGCAGCCTAGGAGCAGGGACTAATACCTACGAGCAGTACTTC. The rearrangement uses TRBV7-9 and TRBJ2-7; 7 nucleotides align to TRBD2. The CDR3 is made up of 16 amino acids. V gave up 5 bases and J gave up 2 bases; unmatched junction bases: 12. Germline V gene lookup returns CDR1 SEHNR and CDR2 FQNEAQ (reference sequence).